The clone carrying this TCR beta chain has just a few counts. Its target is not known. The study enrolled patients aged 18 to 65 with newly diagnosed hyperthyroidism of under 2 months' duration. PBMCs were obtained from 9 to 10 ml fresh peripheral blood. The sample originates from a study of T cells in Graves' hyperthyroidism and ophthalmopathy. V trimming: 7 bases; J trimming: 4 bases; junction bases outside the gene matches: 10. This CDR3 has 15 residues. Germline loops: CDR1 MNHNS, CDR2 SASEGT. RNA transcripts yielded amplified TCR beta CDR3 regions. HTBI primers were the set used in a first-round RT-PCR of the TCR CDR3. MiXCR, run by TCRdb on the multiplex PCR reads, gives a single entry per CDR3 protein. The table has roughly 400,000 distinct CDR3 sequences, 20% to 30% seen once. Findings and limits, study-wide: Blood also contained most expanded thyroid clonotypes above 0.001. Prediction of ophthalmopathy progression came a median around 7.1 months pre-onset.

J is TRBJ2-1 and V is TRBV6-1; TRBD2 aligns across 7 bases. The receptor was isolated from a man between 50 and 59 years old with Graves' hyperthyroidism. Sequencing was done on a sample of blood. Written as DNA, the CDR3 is TGTGCCAGCACCCAGGCTAGCGGAGTTTACAATGAGCAGTTCTTC. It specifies CASTQASGVYNEQFF.